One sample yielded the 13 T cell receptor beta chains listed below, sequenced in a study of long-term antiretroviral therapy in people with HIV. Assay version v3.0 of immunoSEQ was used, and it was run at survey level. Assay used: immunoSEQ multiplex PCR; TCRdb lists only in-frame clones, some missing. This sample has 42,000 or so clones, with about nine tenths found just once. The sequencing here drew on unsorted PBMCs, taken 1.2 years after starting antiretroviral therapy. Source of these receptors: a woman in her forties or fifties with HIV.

In DNA, the CDR3 is TGTGCCACCTGGACAGGGGGCGCAGCTAATGAAAAACTGTTTTTT. As protein: CATWTGGAANEKLFF. V usage is TRBV19 and J usage is TRBJ1-4; 11 nucleotides match TRBD1. The CDR3 covers 15 residues. Germline CDR1 is LNHDA and CDR2 is SQIVND (reference sequence). V lost 10 bases, J lost 3 bases, and 7 bases stayed unmatched.

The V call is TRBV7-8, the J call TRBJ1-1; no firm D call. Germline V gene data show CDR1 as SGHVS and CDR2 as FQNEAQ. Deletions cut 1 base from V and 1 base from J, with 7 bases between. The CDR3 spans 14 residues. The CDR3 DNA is TGTGCCAGCAGCTTAGGGTTCTCGAACACTGAAGCTTTCTTT. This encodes CASSLGFSNTEAFF. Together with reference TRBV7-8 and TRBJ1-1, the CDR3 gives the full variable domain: GAGVSQSPRYKVAKRGQDVALRCDPISGHVSLFWYQQALGQGPEFLTYFQNEAQLDKSGLPSDRFFAERPEGSVSTLKIQRTQQEDSAVYLCASSLGFSNTEAFFGQGTRLTVV.

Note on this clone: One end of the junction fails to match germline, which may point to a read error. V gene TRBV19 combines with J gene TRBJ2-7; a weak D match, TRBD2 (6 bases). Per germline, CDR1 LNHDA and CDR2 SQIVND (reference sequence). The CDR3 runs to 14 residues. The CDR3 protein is CASSSAWVRDDQYF. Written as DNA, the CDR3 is TGTGCCAGTAGTAGTGCGTGGGTGCGGGACGATCAGTACTTC.

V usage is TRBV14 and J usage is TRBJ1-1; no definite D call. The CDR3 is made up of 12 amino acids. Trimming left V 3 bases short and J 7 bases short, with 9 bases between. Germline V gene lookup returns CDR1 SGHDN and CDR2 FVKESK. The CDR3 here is CASSQDRVEAFF. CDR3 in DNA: TGTGCCAGCAGCCAGGACCGCGTTGAAGCTTTCTTT.

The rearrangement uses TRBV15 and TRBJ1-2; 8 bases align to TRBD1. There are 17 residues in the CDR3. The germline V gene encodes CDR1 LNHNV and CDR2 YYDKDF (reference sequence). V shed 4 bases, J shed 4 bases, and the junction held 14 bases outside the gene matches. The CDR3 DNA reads TGTGCCACCAGCATTTACCGCCCCAGGGGGCCGGGCTATGGCTACACCTTC. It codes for CATSIYRPRGPGYGYTF.

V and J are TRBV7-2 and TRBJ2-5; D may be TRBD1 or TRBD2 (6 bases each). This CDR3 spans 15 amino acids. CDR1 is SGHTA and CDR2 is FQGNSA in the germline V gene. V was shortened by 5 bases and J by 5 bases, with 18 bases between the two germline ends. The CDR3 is CASSPGGAVGETQYF. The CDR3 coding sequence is TGTGCCAGCAGCCCCGGGGGCGCGGTTGGGGAGACCCAGTACTTC.

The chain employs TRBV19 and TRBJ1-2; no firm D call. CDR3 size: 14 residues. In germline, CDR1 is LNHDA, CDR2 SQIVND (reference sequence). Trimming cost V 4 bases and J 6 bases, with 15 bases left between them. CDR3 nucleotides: TGTGCCAGTAGTACAGAGAGGGCTTCCGATGGCTACACCTTC. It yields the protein CASSTERASDGYTF. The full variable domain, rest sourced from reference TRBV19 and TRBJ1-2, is DGGITQSPKYLFRKEGQNVTLSCEQNLNHDAMYWYRQDPGQGLRLIYYSQIVNDFQKGDIAEGYSVSREKKESFPLTVTSAQKNPTAFYLCASSTERASDGYTFGSGTRLTVV.

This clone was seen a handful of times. Here the CDR3 DNA reads TGTGCCAGTAGTACGGGACAGAGCAACACCGGGGAGCTGTTTTTT. Translated: CASSTGQSNTGELFF. The genes are TRBV19 and TRBJ2-2, with 7 bases lining up with TRBD1. J gave up 2 bases and V 4 bases, and 4 bases lay outside the gene matches. This CDR3 has 15 amino acids. Per germline, CDR1 LNHDA and CDR2 SQIVND (reference sequence).

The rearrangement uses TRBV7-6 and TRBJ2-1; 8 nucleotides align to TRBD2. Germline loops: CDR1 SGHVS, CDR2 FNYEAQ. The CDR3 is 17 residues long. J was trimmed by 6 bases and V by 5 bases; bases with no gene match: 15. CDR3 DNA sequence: TGTGCCAGCAGCCAACTGGTCGGGGGGGCCCTTCCCAATGAGCAGTTCTTC. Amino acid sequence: CASSQLVGGALPNEQFF.

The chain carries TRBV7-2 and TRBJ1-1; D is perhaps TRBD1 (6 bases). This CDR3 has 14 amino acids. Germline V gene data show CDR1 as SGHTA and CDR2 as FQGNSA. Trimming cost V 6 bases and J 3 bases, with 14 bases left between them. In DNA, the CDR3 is TGTGCCAGCAGTCCACAGGGTTTTTACACTGAAGCTTTCTTT. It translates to CASSPQGFYTEAFF.

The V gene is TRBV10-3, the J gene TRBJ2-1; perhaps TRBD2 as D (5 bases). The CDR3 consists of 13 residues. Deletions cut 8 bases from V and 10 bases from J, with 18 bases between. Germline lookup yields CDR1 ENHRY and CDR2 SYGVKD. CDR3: CAIGEPRFLEQFF. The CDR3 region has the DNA TGTGCCATCGGGGAGCCCCGTTTTCTAGAGCAGTTCTTC.

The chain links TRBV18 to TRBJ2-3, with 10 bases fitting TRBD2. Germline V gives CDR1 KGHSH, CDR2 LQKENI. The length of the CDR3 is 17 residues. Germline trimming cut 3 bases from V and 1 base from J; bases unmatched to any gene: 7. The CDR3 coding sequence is TGTGCCAGCTCACCCGGAGCGGGGGGGCAAGGCACAGATACGCAGTATTTT. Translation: CASSPGAGGQGTDTQYF.

The CDR3 nucleotides read TGTGCCAGCAGTGCCTCTCCGTGGGGGACGGGCAAGACGGCCCAGTACTTC. Protein sequence: CASSASPWGTGKTAQYF. The chain links TRBV2 to TRBJ2-5; either TRBD1 or TRBD2 may supply D (5 bases each). The CDR3 is 17 residues long. V gave up 4 bases and J gave up 9 bases, with 27 bases separating them. Looked up from germline, CDR1 is SNHLY and CDR2 is FYNNEI.